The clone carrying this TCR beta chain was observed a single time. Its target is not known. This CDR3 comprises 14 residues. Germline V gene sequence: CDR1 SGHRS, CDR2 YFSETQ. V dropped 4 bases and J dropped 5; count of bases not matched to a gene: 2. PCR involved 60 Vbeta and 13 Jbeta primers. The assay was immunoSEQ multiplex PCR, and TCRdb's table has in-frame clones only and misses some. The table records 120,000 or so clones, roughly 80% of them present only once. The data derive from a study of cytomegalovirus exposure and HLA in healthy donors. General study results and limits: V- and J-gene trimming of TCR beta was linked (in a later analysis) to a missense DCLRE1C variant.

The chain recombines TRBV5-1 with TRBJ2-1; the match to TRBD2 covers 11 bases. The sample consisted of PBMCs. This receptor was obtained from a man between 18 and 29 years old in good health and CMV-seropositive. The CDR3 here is CASSQTSGNNEQFF. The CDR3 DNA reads TGCGCCAGCAGCCAGACTAGCGGGAACAATGAGCAGTTCTTC.